The 3 T cell receptor beta chains below all came from one sample that was sequenced in a study of blood T cells in healthy people across ages. Together with a sample-barcoded 5' primer, a J-beta primer mix was included in a second PCR lasting roughly 7 to 11 cycles. TCRdb reprocessed the 5' RACE reads via MiXCR and lists one record per CDR3 protein. This sample has about 1.6 million distinct CDR3 sequences, with about 31% found just once. Material for sequencing was blood. These receptors all come from a woman in her thirties in good health.

The rearrangement joins TRBV7-9 to TRBJ2-5; 12 bases line up with TRBD2. This CDR3 has 17 amino acids. The trim removed 0 bases at V and 3 bases at J, leaving 5 bases unmatched. The germline CDR1 and CDR2 sequences are SEHNR and FQNEAQ (reference sequence). The CDR3 sequence: CASSLAPTSGGEETQYF. CDR3 bases: TGTGCCAGCAGCTTAGCCCCGACTAGCGGGGGTGAAGAGACCCAGTACTTC.

The chain links TRBV27 to TRBJ2-7; 11 bases match TRBD2. This CDR3 is 14 amino acids long. V lost 4 bases, J lost 5 bases, and 4 bases stayed unmatched. Looked up from germline, CDR1 is MNHEY and CDR2 is SMNVEV (reference sequence). The CDR3 sequence: CASSYTSGGNEQYF. The CDR3 DNA follows: TGTGCCAGCAGTTACACTAGCGGGGGCAACGAGCAGTACTTC.

This rearrangement joins TRBV20-1 to TRBJ2-1; 9 nucleotides match TRBD2. Trimming cost V 0 bases and J 4 bases; bases outside gene matches: 4. CDR1 DFQATT and CDR2 SNEGSKA come from the germline V gene (reference sequence). This CDR3 has 15 amino acids. CDR3 sequence: CSARDIGLAYNEQFF. CDR3 DNA: TGCAGTGCTAGAGATATAGGACTAGCGTACAATGAGCAGTTCTTC.